The TCR beta chain under discussion was sequenced for a study of long-term antiretroviral therapy in people with HIV. Findings and limits, study-wide: Clones expanded before ART dominated the repertoire at all time points. Blood, drawn from about 2004 to 2017, may reflect older ART regimens.

As concerns this clone: Its antigen is still unknown.

The assay used was immunoSEQ (version v3.0), run at survey level. Clones were read by immunoSEQ multiplex PCR, and TCRdb kept only the in-frame ones, dropping some. The sample consists of tens of thousands of clones, about 90% of them appearing once. Germline V gene sequence: CDR1 MNHEY, CDR2 SVGAGI. The CDR3 length is 13 residues. Trimming took 0 bases from V and 0 from J, leaving 3 bases between them. J is TRBJ2-7 and V is TRBV6-5; no firm D call. The TCR originated in a woman aged 18-29 years with HIV. Source: unsorted PBMCs, taken 1.8 years after starting antiretroviral therapy. The chain's CDR3 is CASSYSVSYEQYF. The CDR3 region has the DNA TGTGCCAGCAGTTACTCGGTCTCCTACGAGCAGTACTTC.